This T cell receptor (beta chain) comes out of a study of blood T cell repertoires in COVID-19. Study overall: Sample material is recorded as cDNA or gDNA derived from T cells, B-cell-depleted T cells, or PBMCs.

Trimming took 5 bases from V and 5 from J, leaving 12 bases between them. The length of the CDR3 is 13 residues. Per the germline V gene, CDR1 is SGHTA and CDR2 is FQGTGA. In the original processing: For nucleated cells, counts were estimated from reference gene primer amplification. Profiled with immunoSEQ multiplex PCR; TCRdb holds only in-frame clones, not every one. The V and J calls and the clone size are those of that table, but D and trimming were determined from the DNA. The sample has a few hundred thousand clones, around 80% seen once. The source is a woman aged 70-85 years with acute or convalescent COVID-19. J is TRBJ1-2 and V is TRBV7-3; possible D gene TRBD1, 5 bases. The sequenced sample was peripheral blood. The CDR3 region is CASSPDSQYGYTF. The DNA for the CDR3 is TGTGCCAGCAGCCCAGACAGTCAGTATGGCTACACCTTC.